A selection of T cell receptor beta chains follows, all from one sample in a study of T-cell memory formation after mild COVID-19. TCRdb re-called the 5' RACE reads with MiXCR, one entry per CDR3 protein. The sample has around 390,000 distinct CDR3 sequences; approximately 16% are singletons. Input material: PBMCs or a T cell subset sorted from them (not recorded which). The receptors were gathered from a man between 18 and 29 years old who had mild COVID-19 (a few samples of this study predate the infection). Cell type and time point are not known. CDR3s include the opening cysteine and the closing phenylalanine or tryptophan. Fields, in order: J gene, D gene, V gene, clone size, CDR3 DNA, CDR3 protein. D genes are given only for firm matches. The size entry is marked missing in some rows and otherwise reads once, few, many or a size class.

J: TRBJ2-3
D: TRBD1
V: TRBV12-3/TRBV12-4
size: few
DNA: TGTGCCAGCAGGCGCCGGGACAGCGACTTCACAGATACGCAGTATTTT
CDR3: CASRRRDSDFTDTQYF

J: TRBJ1-1
D: TRBD1
V: TRBV10-3
size: few
DNA: TGTGCCATCAGTGAGGGTCCAGGGGGTACTGAAGCTTTCTTT
CDR3: CAISEGPGGTEAFF

J: TRBJ2-5
D: TRBD1
V: TRBV11-2
size: few
DNA: TGTGCCAGCAGCTTCCACCCCCGGACAGGGAGGGAGACCCAGTACTTC
CDR3: CASSFHPRTGRETQYF

J: TRBJ2-5
D: TRBD1
V: TRBV7-2
size: -
DNA: TGTGCCAGCAGCACCGGGACAGGGGGCCGGGTGACCCAGTACTTC
CDR3: CASSTGTGGRVTQYF

J: TRBJ2-7
D: -
V: TRBV4-3
size: few
DNA: TGCGCCAGCAGCCAGGGAAACGCCTACGAGCAGTACTTC
CDR3: CASSQGNAYEQYF

J: TRBJ1-1
D: -
V: TRBV20-1
size: -
DNA: TGCAGTGCTCAGGGAGAATGGATGTACACTGAAGCTTTCTTT
CDR3: CSAQGEWMYTEAFF

J: TRBJ2-5
D: TRBD1
V: TRBV28
size: -
DNA: TGTGCCAGCAGTTTTCCGATGACAGGGTTGGGAGAGACCCAGTACTTC
CDR3: CASSFPMTGLGETQYF

J: TRBJ1-1
D: TRBD1
V: TRBV4-1
size: few
DNA: TGCGCCAGCAGCCAAACAGGGGGCTTGGACACTGAAGCTTTCTTT
CDR3: CASSQTGGLDTEAFF

J: TRBJ1-1
D: -
V: TRBV5-1
size: -
DNA: TGCGCCAGCAGCTCGACGGGGAAAGCTTTCTTT
CDR3: CASSSTGKAFF

J: TRBJ2-7
D: -
V: TRBV6-1
size: -
DNA: TGTGCCAGCAGTGAAGGGGTCAGGGGCATTCACTACGAGCAGTACTTC
CDR3: CASSEGVRGIHYEQYF

J: TRBJ2-2
D: -
V: TRBV11-2
size: many
DNA: TGTGCCAGCAGCTCTGGTTATGACAGTCTGAACACCGGGGAGCTGTTTTTT
CDR3: CASSSGYDSLNTGELFF

J: TRBJ2-7
D: -
V: TRBV7-9
size: -
DNA: TGTGCCAGCAGCACCTCGACGGAAGTCTCCTACGAGCAGTACTTC
CDR3: CASSTSTEVSYEQYF

J: TRBJ1-5
D: -
V: TRBV19
size: -
DNA: TGTGCCAGTAGTATAAGAGGGGCCAACAATCAGCCCCAGCATTTT
CDR3: CASSIRGANNQPQHF

J: TRBJ2-2
D: -
V: TRBV7-9
size: few
DNA: TGTGCCAGCAGCTGGGGGAAATGGGACACCGGGGAGCTGTTTTTT
CDR3: CASSWGKWDTGELFF

J: TRBJ2-2
D: -
V: TRBV7-6
size: few
DNA: TGTGCCAGCAGCTTAGGGGCGGGACGCCTCTCCGGGGAGCTGTTTTTT
CDR3: CASSLGAGRLSGELFF

J: TRBJ1-5
D: -
V: TRBV19
size: -
DNA: TGTGCCAGTAGGGTTGTTGGTTTGAGGGATCAGCCCCAGCATTTT
CDR3: CASRVVGLRDQPQHF